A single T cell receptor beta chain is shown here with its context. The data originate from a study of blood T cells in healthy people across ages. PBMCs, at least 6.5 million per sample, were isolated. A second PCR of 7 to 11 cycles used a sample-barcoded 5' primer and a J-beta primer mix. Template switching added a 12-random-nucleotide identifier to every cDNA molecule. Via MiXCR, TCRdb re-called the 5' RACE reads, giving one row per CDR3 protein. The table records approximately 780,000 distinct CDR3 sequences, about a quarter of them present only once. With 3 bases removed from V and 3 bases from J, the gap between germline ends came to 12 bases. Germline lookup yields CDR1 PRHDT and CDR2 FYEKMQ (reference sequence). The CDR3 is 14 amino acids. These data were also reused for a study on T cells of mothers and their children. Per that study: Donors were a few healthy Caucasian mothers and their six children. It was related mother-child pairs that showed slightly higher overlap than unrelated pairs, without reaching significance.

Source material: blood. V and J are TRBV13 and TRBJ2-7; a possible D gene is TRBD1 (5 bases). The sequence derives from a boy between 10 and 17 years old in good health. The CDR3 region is CASSFRVQDYEQYF. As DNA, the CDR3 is TGTGCCAGCAGCTTCAGGGTTCAGGACTACGAGCAGTACTTC.